A selection of T cell receptor beta chains follows, all from one sample in a study of CD8+CD57+ T cells in acquired aplastic anemia. A single record per CDR3 protein comes from TCRdb applying MiXCR to the reads. The data hold a few hundred thousand distinct CDR3 sequences, with 30% to 40% observed a single time. Specimen: sorted CD4+, CD8+, or CD8+CD57+ T cells (not recorded which) from PBMCs. These receptors were taken from a human donor in good health, serving as a control. The CDR3 runs from the conserved cysteine through the conserved F or W. D genes are given only for firm matches. Only some rows state a clone size, as once, few, many or a class for expanded clones.

V gene,clone size,J gene,D gene,CDR3 DNA,CDR3 protein
TRBV3-1,few,TRBJ2-1,.,TGTGCCAGCAGCCGGTGGACTACTAACAATGAGCAGTTCTTC,CASSRWTTNNEQFF
TRBV15,many,TRBJ1-1,.,TGTGCCACCAGCAGAGAGACAAGCAAAATCGTAGCTTTCTTT,CATSRETSKIVAFF
TRBV13,many,TRBJ1-1,.,TGTGCCAGCAGCTCAACAGGGACTGACACTGAAGCTTTCTTT,CASSSTGTDTEAFF
TRBV4-2,many,TRBJ1-2,.,TGTGCCAGCAGCCAAGATAGGGACGTCGGTAGCTACACCTTC,CASSQDRDVGSYTF
TRBV24-1,.,TRBJ1-1,TRBD1,TGTGCCACCAGTGACCGACAGGGGGCGGTTAACACTGAAGCTTTCTTT,CATSDRQGAVNTEAFF
TRBV6-1,.,TRBJ2-1,.,TGTGCCAGCAGTACACAAGCGGTAAGCTCCTACAATGAGCAGTTCTTC,CASSTQAVSSYNEQFF
TRBV11-2,.,TRBJ1-2,.,TGTGCCAGCAGCGCTCTCAGGTCCTTCTATGGCTACACCTTC,CASSALRSFYGYTF
TRBV20-1,.,TRBJ1-2,.,TGCAGTGCTAGAGATGGGCTAAGGGCAGGCACGAGAAATGGCTACACCTTC,CSARDGLRAGTRNGYTF
TRBV2,.,TRBJ1-4,.,TGTGCCAGCAGTGAGATCCTCTGGGTGAATGAAAAACTGTTTTTT,CASSEILWVNEKLFF
TRBV29-1,many,TRBJ1-1,.,TGCAGCGTTGAAAATGTTTGGGGTGAAGCTTTCTTT,CSVENVWGEAFF
TRBV7-2,.,TRBJ1-5,.,TGTGCCAGCAGCTATGCCAGGGCGGGCAATCAGCCCCAGCATTTT,CASSYARAGNQPQHF
TRBV20-1,many,TRBJ2-7,TRBD1,TGCAGTGCTAGAGCCCGGGACAGGGGCTACGAGCAGTACTTC,CSARARDRGYEQYF
TRBV2,many,TRBJ1-3,.,TGTGCCAGCACCTTCTCTGGAAACACCATATATTTT,CASTFSGNTIYF
TRBV5-1,.,TRBJ1-1,TRBD1,TGCGCCAGCAGCTCTCACGAGGGGGCCAGCACTGAAGCTTTCTTT,CASSSHEGASTEAFF
TRBV20-1,many,TRBJ2-2,.,TGCAGTGCTGAGAGAAACACCGGGGAGCTGTTTTTT,CSAERNTGELFF
TRBV7-6,many,TRBJ2-5,.,TGTGCCAGCAGCTTCCCTGGCGAGACCCAGTACTTC,CASSFPGETQYF
TRBV20-1,few,TRBJ1-4,.,TGCAGTGCTAGAGATAGTTTGCCTAGTAATGAAAAACTGTTTTTT,CSARDSLPSNEKLFF
TRBV20-1,.,TRBJ2-1,TRBD1,TGCAGTGCTAGAGTATTAAGGGGGCGCTCCTACAATGAGCAGTTCTTC,CSARVLRGRSYNEQFF
TRBV4-2,.,TRBJ2-1,TRBD2,TGTGCCAGCAGCCGTGATAGCGGGGGGGACAATGAGCAGTTCTTC,CASSRDSGGDNEQFF
TRBV5-1,many,TRBJ2-7,TRBD1,TGCGCCAGCAGCATAGGACAGGGGGCCTACGAGCAGTACTTC,CASSIGQGAYEQYF
TRBV29-1,.,TRBJ1-4,TRBD1,TGCAGCGCCAAGGGGACAGGTTTGGGAGAAAAACTGTTCTTT,CSAKGTGLGEKLFF
TRBV7-2,many,TRBJ2-1,.,TGTGCCAGCAGCTTAGTTTGGGGGAACTACAATGAGCAGTTCTTC,CASSLVWGNYNEQFF
TRBV19,few,TRBJ1-6,TRBD1,TGTGCCAGTAGTCCCCGGGACAGGGACTCACCCCTCCACTTT,CASSPRDRDSPLHF
TRBV7-9,many,TRBJ1-5,.,TGTGCCAGCAGCCTAACGGGCTTGAATCAGCCCCAGCATTTT,CASSLTGLNQPQHF
TRBV12-3/TRBV12-4,.,TRBJ2-1,TRBD2,TGTGCCAGCGTCGTCGGCGGGGGGGCCAATGAGCAGTTCTTC,CASVVGGGANEQFF
TRBV7-9,many,TRBJ1-2,TRBD1,TGTGCCAGCAGCTTACCCCGGACAGGGGGAGGCTACACCTTC,CASSLPRTGGGYTF
TRBV19,many,TRBJ1-5,.,TGTGCCAGTAGTATAGATCAGAGCGGACTAAAGCATTTT,CASSIDQSGLKHF
TRBV7-3,many,TRBJ2-3,.,TGTGCCAGCAGCCCTTGGGGACGTAGCACAGATACGCAGTATTTT,CASSPWGRSTDTQYF
TRBV10-1,.,TRBJ2-1,TRBD2,TGCGCCAGCAGGGTCATAATACTAGCGTACAATGAGCAGTTCTTC,CASRVIILAYNEQFF
TRBV5-1,.,TRBJ1-4,TRBD1,TGCGCCAGCAGCGAACAGGGGGTTAATGAAAAACTGTTTTTT,CASSEQGVNEKLFF
TRBV11-2,few,TRBJ2-1,TRBD1,TGTGCCAGCAGCCAGGCCGGGACAGGGCGGAATGAGCAGTTCTTC,CASSQAGTGRNEQFF
TRBV12-3/TRBV12-4,.,TRBJ1-6,.,TGTGCCAGCAGTTTGTATAATTCACCCCTCCACTTT,CASSLYNSPLHF
TRBV3-1,.,TRBJ2-5,TRBD2,TGTGCCAGCAGCCAAGAGAACGGACTAGAAGAGACCCAGTACTTC,CASSQENGLEETQYF
TRBV7-2,.,TRBJ1-6,.,TGTGCCAGCAGCTTCATGCCTAATTCACCCCTCCACTTT,CASSFMPNSPLHF
TRBV12-3/TRBV12-4,.,TRBJ1-5,.,TGTGCCAGCAGTTTACTAGGGCCCAATCAGCCCCAGCATTTT,CASSLLGPNQPQHF
TRBV7-6,few,TRBJ1-1,TRBD1,TGTGCCAGCGGCCGGACAGGGAACACTGAAGCTTTCTTT,CASGRTGNTEAFF
TRBV15,once,TRBJ1-6,.,TGTGCCACCAGCAGAGACAACTATAATTCACCCCTCCACTTT,CATSRDNYNSPLHF
TRBV20-1,few,TRBJ1-1,.,TGCAGTGCTAGAGAGAATTCCGGGCAGGGAGCTTTCTTT,CSARENSGQGAFF
TRBV15,few,TRBJ1-2,.,TGTGCCACCAGCAGCAGGGATTACTATGGCTACACCTTC,CATSSRDYYGYTF
TRBV19,.,TRBJ1-2,.,TGTGCCAGTAGTCCAAGGACCCACAGGGTCTACTATGGCTACACCTTC,CASSPRTHRVYYGYTF
TRBV30,.,TRBJ2-7,.,TGTGCCGGCACTTTGGGGGGTCGTCTCTACGAGCAGTACTTC,CAGTLGGRLYEQYF
TRBV19,many,TRBJ2-1,.,TGTGCCAGTAGTATGGGGCAGGGAGGTCGGTACAATGAGCAGTTCTTC,CASSMGQGGRYNEQFF
TRBV12-3/TRBV12-4,.,TRBJ2-1,TRBD2,TGTGCCAGCAGTAGGACTAGAGCCTACAATGAGCAGTTCTTC,CASSRTRAYNEQFF
TRBV5-1,many,TRBJ2-3,.,TGCGCCAGCAGCTGGAGGGGTGGGGGGCCAGATACGCAGTATTTT,CASSWRGGGPDTQYF
TRBV4-1,many,TRBJ1-2,.,TGCGCCAGCAGCCAAGAGGTGGAGGGCAGGAACTATGGCTACACCTTC,CASSQEVEGRNYGYTF
TRBV2,few,TRBJ1-1,.,TGTGCCAGCAGTTACCAGGGTCTTACTACTGAAGCTTTCTTT,CASSYQGLTTEAFF
TRBV20-1,.,TRBJ1-3,.,TGCAGTGCTAGAGCTATCTCTGGAAACACCATATATTTT,CSARAISGNTIYF
TRBV29-1,few,TRBJ2-3,TRBD2,TGCAGCGTTGCGTCTAGCGGGGGCACAGATACGCAGTATTTT,CSVASSGGTDTQYF
TRBV4-1,.,TRBJ2-1,.,TGCGCCAGCAGCCCAAAGACCAGGGACCGAGGCTCCTACAATGAGCAGTTCTTC,CASSPKTRDRGSYNEQFF
TRBV5-8,many,TRBJ1-6,.,TGTGCCAGCAGCGTACAGGGAATTGATAATTCACCCCTCCACTTT,CASSVQGIDNSPLHF
TRBV7-9,.,TRBJ1-6,.,TGTGCCAGCAGCTTATTGGGTCCCCTCCACTTT,CASSLLGPLHF
TRBV20-1,once,TRBJ1-6,.,TGCAGTGCTAGAGATCGAACAGGTCTAACACCCCTCCACTTT,CSARDRTGLTPLHF
TRBV24-1,many,TRBJ2-1,TRBD2,TGTGCCACCAGTGATTTTGGACTAGCGAAGCAGTTCTTC,CATSDFGLAKQFF